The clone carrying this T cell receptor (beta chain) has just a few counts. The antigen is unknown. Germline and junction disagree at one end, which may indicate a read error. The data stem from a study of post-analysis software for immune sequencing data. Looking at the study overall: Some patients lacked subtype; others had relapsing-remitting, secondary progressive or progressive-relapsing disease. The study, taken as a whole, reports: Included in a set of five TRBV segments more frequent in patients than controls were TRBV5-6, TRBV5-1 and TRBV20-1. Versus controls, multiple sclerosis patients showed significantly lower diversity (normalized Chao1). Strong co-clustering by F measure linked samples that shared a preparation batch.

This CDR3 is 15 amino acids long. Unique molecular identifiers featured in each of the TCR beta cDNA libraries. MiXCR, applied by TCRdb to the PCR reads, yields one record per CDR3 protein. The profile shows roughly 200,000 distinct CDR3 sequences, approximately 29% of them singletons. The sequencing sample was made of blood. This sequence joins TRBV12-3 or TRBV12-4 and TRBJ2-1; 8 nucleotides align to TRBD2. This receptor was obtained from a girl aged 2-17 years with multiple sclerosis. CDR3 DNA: TGTGCCGGCAGGGCTAGCGGGCTCTTATACAATGAGCAGTTCTTC. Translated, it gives CAGRASGLLYNEQFF.